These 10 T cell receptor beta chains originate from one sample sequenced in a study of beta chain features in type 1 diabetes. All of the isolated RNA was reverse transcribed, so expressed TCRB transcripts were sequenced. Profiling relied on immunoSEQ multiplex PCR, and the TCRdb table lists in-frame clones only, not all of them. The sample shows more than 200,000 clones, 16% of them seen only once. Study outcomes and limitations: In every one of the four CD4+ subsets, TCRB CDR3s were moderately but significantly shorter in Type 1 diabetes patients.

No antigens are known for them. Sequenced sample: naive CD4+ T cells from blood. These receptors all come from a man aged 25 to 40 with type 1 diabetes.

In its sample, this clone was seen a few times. This CDR3 reads CASSLRVSSGANVLTF. CDR3 nucleotides: TGTGCCAGCAGTTTACGAGTGAGCTCTGGGGCCAACGTCCTGACTTTC. This rearrangement joins TRBV6-5 to TRBJ2-6, with D uncertain. The germline V and J ends were trimmed by 4 bases and 0 bases, with 10 bases remaining between them. CDR1 and CDR2 from the germline V gene are MNHEY and SVGAGI. CDR3 length equals 16 residues.

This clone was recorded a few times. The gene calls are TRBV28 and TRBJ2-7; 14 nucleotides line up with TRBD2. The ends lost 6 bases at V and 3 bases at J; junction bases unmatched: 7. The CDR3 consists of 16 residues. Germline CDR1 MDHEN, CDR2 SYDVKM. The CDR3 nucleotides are TGTGCCAGCAGCTCCGTGGGGACTAGCGGGAGCTACGAGCAGTACTTC. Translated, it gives CASSSVGTSGSYEQYF.

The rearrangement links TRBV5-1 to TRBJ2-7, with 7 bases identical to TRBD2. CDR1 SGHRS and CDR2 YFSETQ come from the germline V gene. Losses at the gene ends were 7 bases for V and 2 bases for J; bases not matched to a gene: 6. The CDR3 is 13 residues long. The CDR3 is CASQLAETYEQYF. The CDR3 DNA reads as TGCGCCAGCCAGCTAGCGGAGACCTACGAGCAGTACTTC.

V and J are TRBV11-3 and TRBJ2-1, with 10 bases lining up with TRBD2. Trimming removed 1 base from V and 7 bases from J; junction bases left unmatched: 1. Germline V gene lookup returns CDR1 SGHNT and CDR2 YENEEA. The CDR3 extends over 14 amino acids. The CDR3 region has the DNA TGTGCCAGCAGCTTAGCTAGCGGGAGAAATGAGCAGTTCTTC. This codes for CASSLASGRNEQFF.

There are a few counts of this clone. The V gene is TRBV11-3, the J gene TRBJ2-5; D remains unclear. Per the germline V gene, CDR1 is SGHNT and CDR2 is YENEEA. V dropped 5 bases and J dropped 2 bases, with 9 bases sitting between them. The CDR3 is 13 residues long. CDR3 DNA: TGTGCCAGCAGCCCTTCCGTGCAAGAGACCCAGTACTTC. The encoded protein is CASSPSVQETQYF.

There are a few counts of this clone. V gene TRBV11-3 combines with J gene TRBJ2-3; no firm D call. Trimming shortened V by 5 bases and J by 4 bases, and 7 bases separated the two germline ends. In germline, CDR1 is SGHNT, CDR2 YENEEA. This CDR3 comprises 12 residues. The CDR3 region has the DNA TGTGCCAGCAGCCCCGCGGCAGATACGCAGTATTTT. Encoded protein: CASSPAADTQYF.

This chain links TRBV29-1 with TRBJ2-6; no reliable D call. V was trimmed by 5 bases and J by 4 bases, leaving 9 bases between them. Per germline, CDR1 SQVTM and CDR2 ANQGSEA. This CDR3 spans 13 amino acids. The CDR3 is CSVHPTGANVLTF. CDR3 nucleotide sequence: TGCAGCGTTCACCCCACCGGGGCCAACGTCCTGACTTTC.

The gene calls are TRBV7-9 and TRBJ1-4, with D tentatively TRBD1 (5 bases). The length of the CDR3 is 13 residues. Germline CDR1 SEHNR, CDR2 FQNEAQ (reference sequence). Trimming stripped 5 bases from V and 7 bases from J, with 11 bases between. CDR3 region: CASSRGQAEKLFF. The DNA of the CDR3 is TGTGCCAGCAGCCGCGGACAAGCTGAAAAACTGTTTTTT.

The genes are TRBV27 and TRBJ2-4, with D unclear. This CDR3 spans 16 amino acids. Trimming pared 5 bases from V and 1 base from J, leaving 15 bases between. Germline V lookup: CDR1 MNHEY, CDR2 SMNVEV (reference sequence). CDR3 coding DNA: TGTGCCAGCAGTGAAATCTACCCCGGGGCCAAAAACATTCAGTACTTC. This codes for CASSEIYPGAKNIQYF.

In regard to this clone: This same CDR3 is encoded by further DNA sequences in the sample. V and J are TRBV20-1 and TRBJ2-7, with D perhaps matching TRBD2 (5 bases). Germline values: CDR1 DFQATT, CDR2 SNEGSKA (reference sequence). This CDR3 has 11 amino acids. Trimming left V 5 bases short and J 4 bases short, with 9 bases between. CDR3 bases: TGCAGTGCTGGCCCGGGGTACGAGCAGTACTTC. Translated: CSAGPGYEQYF.